Each of the 3 T cell receptor beta chains below was sequenced from the same sample in a study of B cell selection in AIRE deficiency. Assay used: immunoSEQ multiplex PCR; TCRdb lists only in-frame clones, some missing. The table has some 24,000 clones, 90% to 98% seen once. The sorted conventional CD4 T cells were gated as CD4+CD127+. The sample consisted of CD4+CD127+ conventional T cells sorted from PBMCs. The source is a human donor in good health.

This chain joins TRBV7-2 and TRBJ2-1; D may match TRBD1 or TRBD2 (5 bases each). Germline loops: CDR1 SGHTA, CDR2 FQGNSA. Trimming removed 1 base at V and 2 bases at J, with 6 bases between. The CDR3 totals 14 residues. The DNA of the CDR3 is TGTGCCAGCAGCTTAGTGGGGGCCTACAATGAGCAGTTCTTC. This encodes CASSLVGAYNEQFF.

The chain links TRBV5-4 to TRBJ2-3, with a tentative D call TRBD2 (5 bases). Germline CDR1 reads SGHNT; CDR2 reads YYREEE (reference sequence). CDR3 length: 15 residues. V lost 0 bases to trimming and J lost 6 bases, with 14 bases between them. CDR3 sequence (DNA): TGTGCCAGCAGCTTGGTAGGGCTAGCAGGCGATACGCAGTATTTT. As protein: CASSLVGLAGDTQYF.

The rearrangement uses TRBV9 and TRBJ2-5; 8 bases fit TRBD2. The CDR3 length is 17 residues. Looked up from germline, CDR1 is SGDLS and CDR2 is YYNGEE. Trimming at V came to 2 bases and at J to 1 base, leaving 10 bases not matched to a gene. The CDR3 region is CASSVSPLTSGQETQYF. CDR3 in DNA: TGTGCCAGCAGCGTCTCCCCTTTAACTAGCGGCCAAGAGACCCAGTACTTC.